This T cell receptor beta chain came from a study of Graves' ophthalmopathy and Graves' hyperthyroidism. This clonotype was counted at least ten times. V was clipped by 6 bases and J by 3 bases, with 24 bases between them. The CDR3 has 17 residues. The TCR beta CDR3 regions underwent amplification from RNA transcripts. A first-round RT-PCR used HTBI primers, followed by a second-round multiplex PCR. Each CDR3 protein is one row after TCRdb ran MiXCR on the multiplex PCR reads. The sample lists approximately 480,000 distinct CDR3 sequences, roughly an eighth occurring once. V usage is TRBV12-3 or TRBV12-4 and J usage is TRBJ2-7; D might be TRBD1 (6 bases). The clonotype was recovered from a woman aged 25-40 years with Graves' ophthalmopathy. Material for sequencing was blood. CDR3 coding DNA: TGTGCCAGCAGCCCTCCTTCCCAGGGGACCTGGAACTACGAGCAGTACTTC. It codes for CASSPPSQGTWNYEQYF.